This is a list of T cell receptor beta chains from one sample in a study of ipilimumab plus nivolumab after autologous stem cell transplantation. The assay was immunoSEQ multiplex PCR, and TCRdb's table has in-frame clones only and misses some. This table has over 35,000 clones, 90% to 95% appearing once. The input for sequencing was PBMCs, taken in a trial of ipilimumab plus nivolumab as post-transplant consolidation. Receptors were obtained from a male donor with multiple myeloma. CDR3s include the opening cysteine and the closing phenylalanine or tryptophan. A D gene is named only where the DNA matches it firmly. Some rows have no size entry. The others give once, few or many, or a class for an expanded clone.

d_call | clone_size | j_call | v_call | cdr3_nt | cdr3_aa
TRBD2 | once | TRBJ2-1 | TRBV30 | TGTGCCTGGAGTGTATTTAGCGGGGGGGCCCATAATGAGCAGTTCTTC | CAWSVFSGGAHNEQFF
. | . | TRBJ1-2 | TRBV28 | TGTGCCAGCAGTTTATTCTTAAGGGGCTTCTATGGCTACACCTTC | CASSLFLRGFYGYTF
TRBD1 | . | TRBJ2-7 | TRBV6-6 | TGTGCCAGCAGTTATACGGCCGGGACAGGGGGCGGCGAGCAGTACTTC | CASSYTAGTGGGEQYF
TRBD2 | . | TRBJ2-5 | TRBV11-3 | TGTGCCAGCAGCTTAGGGGGAGGGGAGACCCAGTACTTC | CASSLGGGETQYF
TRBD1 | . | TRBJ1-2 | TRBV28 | TGTGCCAGCAGTTTGACAGGGGAGGGCTATGGCTACACCTTC | CASSLTGEGYGYTF
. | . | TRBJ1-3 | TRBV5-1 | TGCGCCAGCAGCTGGGGAGACAGTTCTGGAAACACCATATATTTT | CASSWGDSSGNTIYF
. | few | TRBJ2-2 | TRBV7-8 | TGTGCCAGCACCCCAACCCAGGGGTACACCGGGGAGCTGTTTTTT | CASTPTQGYTGELFF
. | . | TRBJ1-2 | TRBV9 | TGTGCCAGCAGCGTCGGGACCCTGACCTATGGCTACACCTTC | CASSVGTLTYGYTF
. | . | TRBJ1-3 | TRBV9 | TGTGCCAGCAGCGTAGGTGGAAACACCATATATTTT | CASSVGGNTIYF
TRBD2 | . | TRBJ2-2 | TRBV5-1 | TGCGCCAGCTCCGGGACTAGCGGGAGCGGCACCGGGGAGCTGTTTTTT | CASSGTSGSGTGELFF
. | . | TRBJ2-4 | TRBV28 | TGTGCCAGCAGTTTTGTTCCCAGCCGTGCCAAAAACATTCAGTACTTC | CASSFVPSRAKNIQYF
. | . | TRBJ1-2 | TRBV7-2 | TGTGCCAGCGCGGAAAACTCCGGGGCCGGGGGGTTGTATGGCTACACCTTC | CASAENSGAGGLYGYTF
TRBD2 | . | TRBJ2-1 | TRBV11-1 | TGTGCCAGCAGCTGGGGACTAGCAGGTGAGCAGTTCTTC | CASSWGLAGEQFF
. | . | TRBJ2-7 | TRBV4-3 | TGCGCCAGCAGCCAAGTCGTGGGCGCGGGCTACGAGCAGTACTTC | CASSQVVGAGYEQYF
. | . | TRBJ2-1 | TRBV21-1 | TGTGCCAGCAGCAAACCCCAGACTAGCGGAGGGCCCGGGTACAATGAGCAGTTCTTC | CASSKPQTSGGPGYNEQFF
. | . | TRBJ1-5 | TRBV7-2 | TGTGCCAGCAGCTTTAGGGGGGAATTCAACAATCAGCCCCAGCATTTT | CASSFRGEFNNQPQHF
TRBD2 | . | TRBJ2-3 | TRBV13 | TGTGCCAGCAGCTCCCTAGCGGGAGCGGGCACAGATACGCAGTATTTT | CASSSLAGAGTDTQYF